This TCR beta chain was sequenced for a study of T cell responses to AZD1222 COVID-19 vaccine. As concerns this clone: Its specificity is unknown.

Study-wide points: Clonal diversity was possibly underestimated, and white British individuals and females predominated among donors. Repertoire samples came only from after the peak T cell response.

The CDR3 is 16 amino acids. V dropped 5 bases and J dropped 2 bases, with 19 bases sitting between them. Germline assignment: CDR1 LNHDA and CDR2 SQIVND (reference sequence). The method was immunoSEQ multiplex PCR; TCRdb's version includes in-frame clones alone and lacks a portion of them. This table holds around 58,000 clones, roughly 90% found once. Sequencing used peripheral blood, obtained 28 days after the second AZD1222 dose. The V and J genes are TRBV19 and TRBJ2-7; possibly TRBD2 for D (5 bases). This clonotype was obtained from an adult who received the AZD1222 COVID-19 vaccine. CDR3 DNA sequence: TGTGCCAGTAGTCGAGGAGCGGCAGGAATTGCCTACGAGCAGTACTTC. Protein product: CASSRGAAGIAYEQYF.